One TCR beta chain is described in this entry. Antigen specificity is unknown. Based on a CD8+CD4-CCR7+CD45RA+ profile, naive CD8 T cells were sorted. The sample comes from a study of molecular identifiers for immune sequencing clone quantification. Study-level results: Jurkat TCR RNA from one cell was spiked into about a million naive cells, and it was reportedly detectable there.

Germline lookup yields CDR1 LGHDT and CDR2 YNNKEL (reference sequence). V was cut by 4 bases and J by 7 bases, with 10 bases left in between. CDR3 length: 12 amino acids. TCRdb passed the PCR reads through MiXCR, listing each CDR3 protein once. The sample has about 640,000 distinct CDR3 sequences; 15% to 20% are singletons. The clonotype originates from a human donor in good health. Some libraries in this study had Jurkat cell RNA spiked in. The chain recombines TRBV3-1 with TRBJ1-2; D gene unclear. Sequencing used naive CD8+ T cells from blood, with Jurkat cell RNA spiked in. Noted subset: FACS-sorted CD8+CD4-CCR7+CD45RA+ naive T cells. The CDR3 sequence: CASSLYSAGYTF. The CDR3 region has the DNA TGTGCCAGCAGCCTCTACAGTGCTGGCTACACCTTC.